This is a list of T cell receptor beta chains from one sample in a study of CD8 T cells in Susac syndrome. One entry per CDR3 protein results from TCRdb running MiXCR on the immunoSEQ multiplex PCR reads. The sample holds about 150,000 distinct CDR3 sequences, about 94% seen once. The specimen was CD8+ T cells from PBMCs. The source of these receptors is a human donor with multiple sclerosis. The CDR3 runs from the conserved cysteine through the conserved F or W. D genes are given only for firm matches. Size values are once, few and many counts, or a class for expanded clones, and some rows have none.

J: TRBJ2-2
V: TRBV29-1
D: NA
size: NA
CDR3: CSALIPELFF
DNA: TGCAGCGCATTGATTCCGGAGCTGTTTTTT

J: TRBJ2-5
V: TRBV4-2
D: NA
size: NA
CDR3: CASSQGGSQETQYF
DNA: TGTGCCAGCAGCCAAGGAGGATCCCAAGAGACCCAGTACTTC

J: TRBJ1-1
V: TRBV27
D: NA
size: few
CDR3: CASSLVGRVNTEAFF
DNA: TGTGCCAGCAGTTTAGTAGGCAGGGTGAACACTGAAGCTTTCTTT

J: TRBJ2-3
V: TRBV7-8
D: NA
size: few
CDR3: CASSPGTASTDTQYF
DNA: TGTGCCAGCAGCCCGGGGACGGCTAGCACAGATACGCAGTATTTT

J: TRBJ1-5
V: TRBV30
D: NA
size: NA
CDR3: CAWGYEDSNQPQHF
DNA: TGTGCCTGGGGGTACGAGGACAGCAATCAGCCCCAGCATTTT

J: TRBJ1-2
V: TRBV27
D: NA
size: NA
CDR3: CASSLVGAYGYTF
DNA: TGTGCCAGCAGTTTGGTAGGGGCCTATGGCTACACCTTC

J: TRBJ2-1
V: TRBV5-1
D: NA
size: NA
CDR3: CASSFRPNYNEQFF
DNA: TGCGCCAGCAGCTTCAGACCTAATTACAATGAGCAGTTCTTC

J: TRBJ1-1
V: TRBV5-1
D: NA
size: NA
CDR3: CASSKYRAGLPEAFF
DNA: TGCGCCAGCAGCAAATATCGGGCAGGGTTACCTGAAGCTTTCTTT

J: TRBJ2-4
V: TRBV29-1
D: TRBD1
size: NA
CDR3: CSVVGTGYIQYF
DNA: TGCAGCGTTGTGGGGACAGGGTACATTCAGTACTTC

J: TRBJ1-2
V: TRBV30
D: TRBD1
size: NA
CDR3: CALTGRDGYTF
DNA: TGTGCCTTGACAGGGAGGGATGGCTACACCTTC

J: TRBJ2-2
V: TRBV7-8
D: NA
size: NA
CDR3: CASSLGMGAGELFF
DNA: TGTGCCAGCAGCTTGGGCATGGGCGCCGGGGAGCTGTTTTTT

J: TRBJ2-1
V: TRBV12-5
D: NA
size: NA
CDR3: CASGQGSPFF
DNA: TGTGCTAGTGGTCAGGGAAGCCCGTTCTTC

J: TRBJ2-1
V: TRBV4-2
D: TRBD2
size: NA
CDR3: CASSLRPGLAGGDEQFF
DNA: TGTGCCAGCAGCCTCCGACCGGGACTAGCGGGCGGCGATGAGCAGTTCTTC

J: TRBJ1-2
V: TRBV20-1
D: NA
size: NA
CDR3: CSASPGEGGYTF
DNA: TGCAGTGCTAGTCCCGGAGAGGGCGGCTACACCTTC

J: TRBJ1-4
V: TRBV27
D: TRBD1
size: once
CDR3: CASSRRDRGGEKLFF
DNA: TGTGCCAGCAGCCGCCGGGACAGGGGGGGTGAAAAACTGTTTTTT

J: TRBJ2-1
V: TRBV7-8
D: TRBD2
size: NA
CDR3: CASTERHSGGDEQFF
DNA: TGTGCCAGCACCGAAAGGCACAGCGGGGGAGATGAGCAGTTCTTC

J: TRBJ2-7
V: TRBV5-6
D: NA
size: NA
CDR3: CASSSTPREQYF
DNA: TGTGCCAGCAGCTCGACCCCGAGGGAGCAGTACTTC

J: TRBJ1-1
V: TRBV15
D: NA
size: NA
CDR3: CATSRALMNTEAFF
DNA: TGTGCCACCAGCAGAGCGTTGATGAACACTGAAGCTTTCTTT